This T cell receptor (beta chain) was documented in a study of T cells in localized non-small cell lung cancer. TCRdb's copy holds only in-frame clones and misses some; the assay was immunoSEQ multiplex PCR. The sample consists of around 64,000 clones, 91% of them appearing once. The CDR3 totals 15 residues. Germline V gives CDR1 MDHEN, CDR2 SYDVKM. Trimming stripped 3 bases from V and 1 base from J, with 13 bases between. This sequence was found in a man aged 40 to 70 with stage I lung adenocarcinoma. The chain carries TRBV28 and TRBJ2-7, with D perhaps TRBD2 (5 bases). This material consisted of peripheral blood, taken before any cancer treatment. The CDR3: CASSLGGGASYEQYF. DNA of the CDR3: TGTGCCAGCAGTTTGGGTGGAGGAGCTTCCTACGAGCAGTACTTC.